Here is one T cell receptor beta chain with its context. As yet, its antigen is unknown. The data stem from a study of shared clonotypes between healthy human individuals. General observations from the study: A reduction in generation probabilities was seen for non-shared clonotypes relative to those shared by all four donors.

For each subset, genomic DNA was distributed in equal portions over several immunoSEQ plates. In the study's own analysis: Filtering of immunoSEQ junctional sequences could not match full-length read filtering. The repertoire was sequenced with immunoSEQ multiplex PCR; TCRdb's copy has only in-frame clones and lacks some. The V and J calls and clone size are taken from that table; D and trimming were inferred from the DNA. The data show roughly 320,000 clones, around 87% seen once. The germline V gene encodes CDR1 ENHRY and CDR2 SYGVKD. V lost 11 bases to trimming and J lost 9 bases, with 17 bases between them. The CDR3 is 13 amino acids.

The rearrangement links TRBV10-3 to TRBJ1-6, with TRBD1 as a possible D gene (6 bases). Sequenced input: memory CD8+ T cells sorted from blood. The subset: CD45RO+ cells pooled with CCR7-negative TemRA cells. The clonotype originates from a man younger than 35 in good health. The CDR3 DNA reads TGTGCCCTTTCCTGGACAGCCTTTTCACCCCTCCACTTT. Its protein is CALSWTAFSPLHF.